Below, 32 T cell receptor beta chains from the same sample are listed, as sequenced in a study of cytomegalovirus exposure and HLA in healthy donors. The PCR employed 60 Vbeta primers together with 13 Jbeta primers. Only in-frame clones appear in the TCRdb table, and some are missing; sequencing was by immunoSEQ multiplex PCR. The data contain about 140,000 clones, roughly 80% of them seen just once; the ten biggest clones take up about 3.5%. Sample: PBMCs. These receptor sequences come from a man in his forties in good health and CMV-seronegative.

The V and J genes are TRBV5-4 and TRBJ2-3; tentatively, D is TRBD1 (5 bases). Looked up from germline, CDR1 is SGHNT and CDR2 is YYREEE (reference sequence). The CDR3 loop spans 17 amino acids. V was clipped by 4 bases and J by 1 base, with 19 bases between them. The chain's CDR3 is CASSTRFTGRGTDTQYF. CDR3 in DNA: TGTGCCAGCAGCACGCGCTTCACAGGTCGTGGCACAGATACGCAGTATTTT. Full variable domain (missing parts from reference TRBV5-4 and TRBJ2-3): ETGVTQSPTHLIKTRGQQVTLRCSSQSGHNTVSWYQQALGQGPQFIFQYYREEENGRGNFPPRFSGLQFPNYSSELNVNALELDDSALYLCASSTRFTGRGTDTQYFGPGTRLTVL.

The genes are TRBV27 and TRBJ1-4; 10 bases fit TRBD1. The V gene's germline CDR1 is MNHEY and CDR2 SMNVEV (reference sequence). V trimming: 1 base; J trimming: 5 bases; junction bases outside the gene matches: 7. The CDR3 consists of 17 residues. The CDR3 loop reads CASSLLPPGQGNEKLFF. The DNA of the CDR3 is TGTGCCAGCAGTTTATTACCCCCGGGACAGGGGAATGAAAAACTGTTTTTT.

This clone came up a few times. CDR3 sequence: CASSLTGGIDYEQFF. The CDR3 nucleotides read TGTGCCAGCAGCTTGACAGGGGGGATTGATTATGAGCAGTTCTTC. The J gene is TRBJ2-1, the V gene TRBV5-6, with 8 bases identical to TRBD1. This CDR3 is built from 15 residues. Germline assignment: CDR1 SGHDT and CDR2 YYEEEE. V trimming: 1 base; J trimming: 8 bases; junction bases outside the gene matches: 8.

This clone was detected only a few times. In DNA form, the CDR3 reads TGTGCCAGCGGAGAGACCGAGAATCAGCCCCAGCATTTT. It specifies CASGETENQPQHF. This chain joins TRBV6-5 and TRBJ1-5; D not resolved. Germline values: CDR1 MNHEY, CDR2 SVGAGI. V dropped 8 bases and J dropped 4 bases, with 12 bases sitting between them. The CDR3 sequence is 13 residues long.

This clone occurred once. This sequence joins TRBV28 and TRBJ1-3; TRBD1 might be the D (5 bases). The germline V and J ends were trimmed by 4 bases and 2 bases, with 12 bases remaining between them. Germline-derived CDR1 and CDR2 are MDHEN and SYDVKM. The CDR3 is 15 residues long. CDR3 sequence (DNA): TGTGCCAGCAGTTCGCGCAGGGCGACTGGAAACACCATATATTTT. This encodes CASSSRRATGNTIYF.

V gene TRBV9 combines with J gene TRBJ2-5; maybe TRBD1 (6 bases). CDR1 is SGDLS, CDR2 YYNGEE, per germline. The V end lost 4 bases, the J end lost 2 bases, and 21 bases lay between the germline ends. CDR3 length equals 17 residues. As DNA, the CDR3 is TGTGCCAGCAGCCCCTCCTCAGGGACACCCATTCAAGAGACCCAGTACTTC. Protein sequence: CASSPSSGTPIQETQYF.

The DNA for the CDR3 is TGTGCCAGCAGTGCTGACAGCCAAAATTCACCCCTCCACTTT. It is translated as CASSADSQNSPLHF. The genes are TRBV2 and TRBJ1-6; D perhaps matches TRBD1 (5 bases). The CDR3 is 14 residues long. V gave up 4 bases and J gave up 7 bases, with 11 bases separating them. From germline, CDR1 is SNHLY and CDR2 FYNNEI.

The chain couples TRBV7-3 to TRBJ2-3; 11 nucleotides match TRBD1. Germline lookup yields CDR1 SGHTA and CDR2 FQGTGA. V lost 4 bases and J lost 8; bases outside the gene matches: 11. The CDR3 is made up of 16 amino acids. The CDR3 DNA follows: TGTGCCAGCAGCTCATCACAGGACAGGGGGCGGGGTACGCAGTATTTT. Translated: CASSSSQDRGRGTQYF.

The chain uses TRBV4-3 and TRBJ2-3; 9 positions match TRBD2. From germline, CDR1 is LGHNA and CDR2 YSLEER. Losses at the gene ends were 5 bases for V and 1 base for J; bases not matched to a gene: 7. This CDR3 contains 16 residues. In DNA form, the CDR3 reads TGCGCCAGCAGCGATGCGGGGGGGTGGGGCACAGATACGCAGTATTTT. Its protein is CASSDAGGWGTDTQYF.

The J gene is TRBJ2-7, the V gene TRBV5-4; 7 bases align to TRBD2. The trim removed 7 bases at V and 0 bases at J, leaving 19 bases unmatched. CDR1 is SGHNT, CDR2 YYREEE, per germline (reference sequence). The CDR3 contains 18 residues. The DNA of the CDR3 is TGTGCCAGCGCCTTAGGCCCGTCCGGGGGGACTTTCTCCTACGAGCAGTACTTC. This gives the protein CASALGPSGGTFSYEQYF.

Worth noting for this clone: Here the CDR3 omits its conserved ending phenylalanine or tryptophan, so a read error is the likely source. The chain is built from TRBV5-1 and TRBJ1-6; 9 bases line up with TRBD1. The CDR3 runs 17 residues. Looked up from germline, CDR1 is SGHRS and CDR2 is YFSETQ. V shed 4 bases and J 0 bases; nucleotides not matched to a gene: 5. This CDR3 is CASSQDRGDSYNSPLHV. The DNA of the CDR3 is TGCGCCAGCAGCCAGGACAGGGGAGACTCCTATAATTCACCCCTCCACGTT.

The rearrangement joins TRBV2 to TRBJ2-1; a weak D match, TRBD2 (6 bases). Looked up from germline, CDR1 is SNHLY and CDR2 is FYNNEI. V was pared by 6 bases and J by 0 bases, with 9 bases between. CDR3 length equals 14 residues. The CDR3: CASRGGSSYNEQFF. The CDR3 nucleotides are TGTGCCAGCAGGGGGGGTAGCTCCTACAATGAGCAGTTCTTC.

The chain joins TRBV9 to TRBJ2-7; 9 bases line up with TRBD2. Per the germline V gene, CDR1 is SGDLS and CDR2 is YYNGEE. J was trimmed by 5 bases and V by 0 bases; bases with no gene match: 6. The CDR3 extends over 15 amino acids. This CDR3 is CASSVGGGGADEQYF. The DNA for the CDR3 is TGTGCCAGCAGCGTAGGTGGCGGGGGGGCGGACGAGCAGTACTTC.

The V gene is TRBV27, the J gene TRBJ2-1, with 7 bases lining up with TRBD2. With V trimmed by 6 bases and J by 0 bases, 5 bases remained unmatched. Germline V gene data show CDR1 as MNHEY and CDR2 as SMNVEV (reference sequence). The CDR3 is 15 residues long. The CDR3 here is CASRSGTISYNEQFF. The DNA of the CDR3 is TGTGCCAGCAGGAGCGGGACCATCTCCTACAATGAGCAGTTCTTC.

In this sample, this clone turned up once. V is TRBV6-6 and J is TRBJ1-2; D may be TRBD1 (6 bases). The CDR3 contains 14 residues. V was clipped by 6 bases and J by 7 bases, with 18 bases between them. Germline V gene lookup returns CDR1 MNHNY and CDR2 SVGAGI (reference sequence). Written as DNA, the CDR3 is TGTGCCAGCAGCCCCCCCCGGGAGGGGGGTGGCTACACCTTC. Encoded protein: CASSPPREGGGYTF.

The chain joins TRBV19 to TRBJ1-2; no reliable D call. V lost 2 bases to trimming and J lost 0 bases, with 10 bases between them. CDR1 is LNHDA and CDR2 is SQIVND in the germline V gene (reference sequence). This CDR3 is 15 amino acids long. CDR3 loop: CASSILGRANYGYTF. CDR3 in DNA: TGTGCCAGTAGTATATTGGGCAGAGCTAACTATGGCTACACCTTC.

V is TRBV19 and J is TRBJ2-7, with 9 positions matching TRBD1. Per germline, CDR1 LNHDA and CDR2 SQIVND (reference sequence). The CDR3 contains 15 residues. V trimming: 2 bases; J trimming: 5 bases; junction bases outside the gene matches: 7. CDR3 in amino acids: CASSIQLGQGHEQYF. The CDR3 DNA reads as TGTGCCAGTAGTATACAGTTGGGACAGGGCCACGAGCAGTACTTC.

The rearrangement joins TRBV27 to TRBJ1-1; no definite D call. Per germline, CDR1 MNHEY and CDR2 SMNVEV (reference sequence). The CDR3 runs to 14 residues. Trimming took 3 bases from V and 5 from J, leaving 13 bases between them. The CDR3 DNA sequence: TGTGCCAGCAGTTTGGGCGGGTTAACAACTGAAGCTTTCTTT. Encoded protein: CASSLGGLTTEAFF.

V is TRBV10-3 and J is TRBJ1-5; tentatively, D is TRBD1 (6 bases). The V end was cut by 0 bases, the J end by 1 base, with 10 bases between. This CDR3 region has 16 residues. The germline V gene has CDR1 ENHRY and CDR2 SYGVKD. The CDR3 DNA reads TGTGCCATCAGTGAGTCAACAGGGCTGAGCAATCAGCCCCAGCATTTT. Its translation: CAISESTGLSNQPQHF.

The chain combines TRBV28 with TRBJ2-7; 13 positions agree with TRBD2. Germline V gene data show CDR1 as MDHEN and CDR2 as SYDVKM. V lost 4 bases to trimming and J lost 3 bases; unmatched junction nucleotides: 9. This CDR3 spans 17 amino acids. The chain's CDR3 is CASSSGRLAGGYYEQYF. CDR3 DNA: TGTGCCAGCAGTTCAGGGAGACTAGCGGGGGGCTACTACGAGCAGTACTTC.

This clone has just one count. The J gene is TRBJ2-1, the V gene TRBV7-2; D gene ambiguous. Between the trimmed V and J ends, which lost 3 bases and 4 bases, there was a span of 7 bases. This CDR3 comprises 13 residues. Germline assignment: CDR1 SGHTA and CDR2 FQGNSA. The CDR3 here is CASSFFRYNEQFF. CDR3 in DNA: TGTGCCAGCAGCTTTTTTCGGTACAATGAGCAGTTCTTC.

The chain carries TRBV7-9 and TRBJ1-1; a weak D match, TRBD1 (5 bases). Germline loops: CDR1 SEHNR, CDR2 FQNEAQ (reference sequence). The V gene lost 4 bases and the J gene lost 2 bases, with 14 bases spanning the gap. The CDR3 covers 15 residues. Here the CDR3 reads CASSSLDRPNTEAFF. The CDR3 bases are TGTGCCAGCAGCTCCTTAGACAGACCTAACACTGAAGCTTTCTTT.

The CDR3 DNA is TGTGCCAGCGCCAACAGGGTGTTCACTGAAGCTTTCTTT. Translating gives CASANRVFTEAFF. The J gene is TRBJ1-1, the V gene TRBV27; tentative D call: TRBD1 (6 bases). CDR3 length: 13 amino acids. The V end was cut by 8 bases, the J end by 4 bases, with 14 bases between. Germline V gene sequence: CDR1 MNHEY, CDR2 SMNVEV (reference sequence).

The gene calls are TRBV19 and TRBJ1-5, with D tentatively TRBD1 (5 bases). The CDR3 extends over 16 amino acids. V was clipped by 5 bases and J by 0 bases, with 14 bases between them. Germline lookup yields CDR1 LNHDA and CDR2 SQIVND (reference sequence). The CDR3 loop is CASSETGIHSNQPQHF. CDR3 nucleotide sequence: TGTGCCAGTAGTGAAACAGGAATCCATAGCAATCAGCCCCAGCATTTT. Complete variable domain (other parts from reference TRBV19 and TRBJ1-5): DGGITQSPKYLFRKEGQNVTLSCEQNLNHDAMYWYRQDPGQGLRLIYYSQIVNDFQKGDIAEGYSVSREKKESFPLTVTSAQKNPTAFYLCASSETGIHSNQPQHFGDGTRLSIL.

The rearrangement links TRBV20-1 to TRBJ2-7, with a possible D match to TRBD1 (6 bases). This CDR3 spans 11 amino acids. From germline, CDR1 is DFQATT and CDR2 SNEGSKA (reference sequence). Between the trimmed V and J ends, which lost 6 bases and 6 bases, there was a span of 12 bases. The CDR3 coding sequence is TGCAGTGCCCCCGGACAGATCGAGCAGTACTTC. Its translation is CSAPGQIEQYF.

The table lists this clone with a few counts. This chain links TRBV5-1 with TRBJ2-7; D perhaps matches TRBD2 (5 bases). The V gene's germline CDR1 is SGHRS and CDR2 YFSETQ. The CDR3 consists of 14 residues. The ends were cut back, 0 bases at V and 3 bases at J, with 10 bases in the middle. CDR3 sequence reads: CASSLVSGIYEQYF. DNA for the CDR3: TGCGCCAGCAGCTTGGTCTCGGGGATCTACGAGCAGTACTTC.

The rearrangement joins TRBV28 to TRBJ1-4, with 8 positions matching TRBD1. J was trimmed by 7 bases and V by 6 bases; bases with no gene match: 7. CDR3 length: 14 amino acids. Germline V gives CDR1 MDHEN, CDR2 SYDVKM. Here the CDR3 reads CASRPQGAREKLFF. The CDR3 region has the DNA TGTGCCAGCAGGCCCCAGGGGGCGCGTGAAAAACTGTTTTTT.

The genes are TRBV7-9 and TRBJ1-4; D call uncertain. V was cut by 3 bases and J by 7 bases, with 3 bases left in between. The CDR3 runs to 11 residues. Germline CDR1 and CDR2: SEHNR and FQNEAQ (reference sequence). CDR3 residues: CASSFLEKLFF. The CDR3 nucleotides read TGTGCCAGCAGCTTTCTTGAAAAACTGTTTTTT.

The chain couples TRBV2 to TRBJ2-5; D gene uncertain. V shed 5 bases and J shed 9 bases, with 7 bases lying between them. The V gene's germline CDR1 is SNHLY and CDR2 FYNNEI. The CDR3 spans 10 residues. DNA of the CDR3: TGTGCCAGCAGTATTGGCCCCCAGTACTTC. The encoded protein is CASSIGPQYF. Together with reference TRBV2 and TRBJ2-5, the CDR3 gives the full variable domain: EPEVTQTPSHQVTQMGQEVILRCVPISNHLYFYWYRQILGQKVEFLVSFYNNEISEKSEIFDDQFSVERPDGSNFTLKIRSTKLEDSAMYFCASSIGPQYFGPGTRLLVL.

This clone was detected only once. J is TRBJ2-5 and V is TRBV5-1; 7 bases line up with TRBD1. Looked up from germline, CDR1 is SGHRS and CDR2 is YFSETQ. This CDR3 spans 16 amino acids. The trim removed 0 bases at V and 5 bases at J, leaving 10 bases unmatched. The CDR3 nucleotides are TGCGCCAGCAGCTTGGGTGACCGAGGGGGCAGGGAGACCCAGTACTTC. This translates into CASSLGDRGGRETQYF.

The chain recombines TRBV19 with TRBJ1-2; the D gene is possibly TRBD1 (5 bases). Trimming took off 5 bases at V and 0 bases at J, with 7 bases between the two ends. CDR3 length: 13 amino acids. Germline values: CDR1 LNHDA, CDR2 SQIVND (reference sequence). CDR3 in DNA: TGTGCCAGTAGTCCGACAGCTAACTATGGCTACACCTTC. Protein: CASSPTANYGYTF.

This clone has a handful of counts. This rearrangement joins TRBV6-5 to TRBJ1-1, with TRBD1 as a possible D gene (5 bases). V lost 1 base and J lost 4, with 16 bases in between. The CDR3 spans 16 residues. The germline CDR1 and CDR2 sequences are MNHEY and SVGAGI. DNA for the CDR3: TGTGCCAGCAGTTACTTTAGAGGGGAGGAGAGCACTGAAGCTTTCTTT. It specifies CASSYFRGEESTEAFF.